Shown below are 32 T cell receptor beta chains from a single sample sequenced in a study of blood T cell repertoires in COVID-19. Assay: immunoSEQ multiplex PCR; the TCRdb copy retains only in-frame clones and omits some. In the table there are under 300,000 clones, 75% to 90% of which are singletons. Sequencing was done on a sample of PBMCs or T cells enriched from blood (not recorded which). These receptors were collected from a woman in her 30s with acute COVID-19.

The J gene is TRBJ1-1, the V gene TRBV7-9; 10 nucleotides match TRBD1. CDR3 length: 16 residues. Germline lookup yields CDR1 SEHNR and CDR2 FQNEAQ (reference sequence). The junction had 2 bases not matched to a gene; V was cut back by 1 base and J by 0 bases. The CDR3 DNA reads TGTGCCAGCAGCTTAGAGGACAGGGGGTTGAACACTGAAGCTTTCTTT. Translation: CASSLEDRGLNTEAFF.

CDR3 sequence reads: CAWTGTGHEKLFF. CDR3 nucleotide sequence: TGTGCCTGGACCGGGACAGGGCACGAAAAACTGTTTTTT. The chain couples TRBV30 to TRBJ1-4; 9 bases match TRBD1. This CDR3 is built from 13 residues. Germline values: CDR1 GTSNPN, CDR2 SVGIG (reference sequence). Trimming removed 4 bases from V and 8 bases from J; junction bases left unmatched: 5. Combining the CDR3 with reference TRBV30 and TRBJ1-4 gives the whole variable domain SQTIHQWPATLVQPVGSPLSLECTVEGTSNPNLYWYRQAAGRGLQLLFYSVGIGQISSEVPQNLSASRPQDRQFILSSKKLLLSDSGFYLCAWTGTGHEKLFFGSGTQLSVL.

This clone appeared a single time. CDR3 in DNA: TGTGCCAGCAGTTTGTCCCGAGGGGGATCCTACGAGCAGTACTTC. This gives the protein CASSLSRGGSYEQYF. The chain links TRBV28 to TRBJ2-7; TRBD1 is a possible D gene (6 bases). V gave up 3 bases and J gave up 1 base, with 13 bases separating them. The CDR3 length is 15 residues. The V gene's germline CDR1 is MDHEN and CDR2 SYDVKM.

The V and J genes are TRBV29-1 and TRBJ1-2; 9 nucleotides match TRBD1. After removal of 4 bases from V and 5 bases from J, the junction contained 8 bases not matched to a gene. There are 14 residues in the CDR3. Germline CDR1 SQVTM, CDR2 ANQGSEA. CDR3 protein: CSVGLLDRGYGYTF. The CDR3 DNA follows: TGCAGCGTTGGACTACTGGACAGGGGATATGGCTACACCTTC. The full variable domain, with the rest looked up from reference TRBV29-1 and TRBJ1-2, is SAVISQKPSRDICQRGTSLTIQCQVDSQVTMMFWYRQQPGQSLTLIATANQGSEATYESGFVIDKFPISRPNLTFSTLTVSNMSPEDSSIYLCSVGLLDRGYGYTFGSGTRLTVV.

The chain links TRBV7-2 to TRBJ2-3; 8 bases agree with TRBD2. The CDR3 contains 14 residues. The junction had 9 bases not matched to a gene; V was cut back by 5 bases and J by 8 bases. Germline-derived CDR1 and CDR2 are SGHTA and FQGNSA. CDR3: CASSPRGGELTQYF. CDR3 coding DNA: TGTGCCAGCAGCCCCCGGGGGGGGGAGCTTACGCAGTATTTT.

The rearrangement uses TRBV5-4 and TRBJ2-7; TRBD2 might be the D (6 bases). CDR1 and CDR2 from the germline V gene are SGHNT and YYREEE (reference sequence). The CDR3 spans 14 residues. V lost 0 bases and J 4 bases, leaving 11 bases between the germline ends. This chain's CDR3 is CASSLGREQYEQYF. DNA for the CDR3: TGTGCCAGCAGCTTGGGGCGGGAACAGTACGAGCAGTACTTC.

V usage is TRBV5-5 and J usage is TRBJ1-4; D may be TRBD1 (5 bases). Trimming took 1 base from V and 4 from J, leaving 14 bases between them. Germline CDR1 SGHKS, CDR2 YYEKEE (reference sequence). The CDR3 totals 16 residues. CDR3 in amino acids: CASSLSPTRGNEKLFF. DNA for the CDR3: TGTGCCAGCAGCTTGTCACCTACAAGGGGTAATGAAAAACTGTTTTTT.

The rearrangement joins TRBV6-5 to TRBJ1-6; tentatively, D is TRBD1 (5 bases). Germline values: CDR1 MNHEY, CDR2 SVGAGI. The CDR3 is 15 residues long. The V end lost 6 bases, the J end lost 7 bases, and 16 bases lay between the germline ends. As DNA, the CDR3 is TGTGCCAGCAGCACAGCCGCGACAGCCAATTCACCCCTCCACTTT. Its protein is CASSTAATANSPLHF.

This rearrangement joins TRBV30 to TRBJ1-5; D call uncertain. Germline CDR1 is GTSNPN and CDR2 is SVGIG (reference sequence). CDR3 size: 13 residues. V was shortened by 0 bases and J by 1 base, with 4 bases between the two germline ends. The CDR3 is CAWSVGSNQPQHF. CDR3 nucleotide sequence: TGTGCCTGGAGTGTCGGGAGCAATCAGCCCCAGCATTTT.

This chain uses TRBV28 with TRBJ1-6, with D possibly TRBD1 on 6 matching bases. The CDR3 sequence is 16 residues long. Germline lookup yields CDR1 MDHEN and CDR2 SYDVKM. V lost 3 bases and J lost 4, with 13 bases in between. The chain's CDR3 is CASSLPGQLYNSPLHF. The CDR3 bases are TGTGCCAGCAGTTTGCCCGGACAGCTGTATAATTCACCCCTCCACTTT.

The CDR3 bases are TGTGCCAGCCTGAAACGAGCGGGGAACACCGGGGAGCTGTTTTTT. Amino acids: CASLKRAGNTGELFF. This rearrangement joins TRBV27 to TRBJ2-2, with a possible D match to TRBD2 (6 bases). The CDR3 totals 15 residues. V shed 8 bases and J shed 1 base, with 14 bases lying between them. CDR1 is MNHEY, CDR2 SMNVEV, per germline (reference sequence).

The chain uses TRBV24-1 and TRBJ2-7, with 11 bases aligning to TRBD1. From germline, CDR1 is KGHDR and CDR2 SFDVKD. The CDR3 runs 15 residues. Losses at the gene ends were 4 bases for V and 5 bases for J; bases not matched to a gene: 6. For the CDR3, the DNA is TGTGCCACCAGTGAACGGACAGGGGGCTTCGACGAGCAGTACTTC. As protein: CATSERTGGFDEQYF.

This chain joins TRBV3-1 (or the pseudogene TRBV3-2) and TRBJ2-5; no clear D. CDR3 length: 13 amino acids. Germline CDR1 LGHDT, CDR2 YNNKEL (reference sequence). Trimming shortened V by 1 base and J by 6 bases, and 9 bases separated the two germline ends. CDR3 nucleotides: TGTGCCAGCAGCCAAGTTAGCTCGAAGACCCAGTACTTC. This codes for CASSQVSSKTQYF.

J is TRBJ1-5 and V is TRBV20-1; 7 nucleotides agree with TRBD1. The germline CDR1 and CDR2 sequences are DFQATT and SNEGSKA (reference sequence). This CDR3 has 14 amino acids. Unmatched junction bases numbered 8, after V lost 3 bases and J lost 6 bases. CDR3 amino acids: CSASEGALGQPQHF. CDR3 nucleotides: TGCAGTGCTAGTGAGGGGGCGCTCGGTCAGCCCCAGCATTTT.

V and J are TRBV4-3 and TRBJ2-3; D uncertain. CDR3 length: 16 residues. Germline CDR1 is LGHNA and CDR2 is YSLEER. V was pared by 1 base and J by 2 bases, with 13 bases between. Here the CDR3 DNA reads TGCGCCAGCAGCCAAGTCGGTAATAGCCTCACAGATACGCAGTATTTT. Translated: CASSQVGNSLTDTQYF.

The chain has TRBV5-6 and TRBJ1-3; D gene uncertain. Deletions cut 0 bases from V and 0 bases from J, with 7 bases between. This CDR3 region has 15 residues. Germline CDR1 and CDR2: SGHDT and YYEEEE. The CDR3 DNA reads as TGTGCCAGCAGCTTGGGTCCTAACTCTGGAAACACCATATATTTT. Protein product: CASSLGPNSGNTIYF.

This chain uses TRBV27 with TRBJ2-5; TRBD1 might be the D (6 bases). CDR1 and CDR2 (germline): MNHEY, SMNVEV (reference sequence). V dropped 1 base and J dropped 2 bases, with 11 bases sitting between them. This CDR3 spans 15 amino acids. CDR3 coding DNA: TGTGCCAGCAGTTTATGGGGGCCAGGGCAAGAGACCCAGTACTTC. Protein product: CASSLWGPGQETQYF.

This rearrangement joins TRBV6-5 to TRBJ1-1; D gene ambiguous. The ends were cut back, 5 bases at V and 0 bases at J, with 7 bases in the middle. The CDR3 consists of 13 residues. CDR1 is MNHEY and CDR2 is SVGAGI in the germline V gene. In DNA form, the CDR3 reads TGTGCCAGCAGTCCCGCGATGAACACTGAAGCTTTCTTT. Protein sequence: CASSPAMNTEAFF.

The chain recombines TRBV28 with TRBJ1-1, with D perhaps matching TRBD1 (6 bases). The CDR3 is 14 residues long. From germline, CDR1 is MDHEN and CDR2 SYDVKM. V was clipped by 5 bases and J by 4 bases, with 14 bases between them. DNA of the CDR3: TGTGCCAGCAGTCCTACAGGGCCGGTCACTGAAGCTTTCTTT. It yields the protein CASSPTGPVTEAFF.

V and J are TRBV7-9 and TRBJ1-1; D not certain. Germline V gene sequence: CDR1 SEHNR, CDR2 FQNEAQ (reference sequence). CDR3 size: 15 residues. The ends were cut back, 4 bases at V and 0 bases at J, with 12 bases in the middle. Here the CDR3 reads CASSSPEALNTEAFF. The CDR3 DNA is TGTGCCAGCAGCTCACCAGAGGCACTGAACACTGAAGCTTTCTTT.

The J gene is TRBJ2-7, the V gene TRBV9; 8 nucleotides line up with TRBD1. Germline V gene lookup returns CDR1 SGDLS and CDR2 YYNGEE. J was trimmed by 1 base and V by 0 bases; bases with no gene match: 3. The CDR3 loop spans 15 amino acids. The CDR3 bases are TGTGCCAGCAGCGTAGGACAGGGGTTTTCCTACGAGCAGTACTTC. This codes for CASSVGQGFSYEQYF. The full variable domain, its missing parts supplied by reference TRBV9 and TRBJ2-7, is DSGVTQTPKHLITATGQRVTLRCSPRSGDLSVYWYQQSLDQGLQFLIQYYNGEERAKGNILERFSAQQFPDLHSELNLSSLELGDSALYFCASSVGQGFSYEQYFGPGTRLTVT.

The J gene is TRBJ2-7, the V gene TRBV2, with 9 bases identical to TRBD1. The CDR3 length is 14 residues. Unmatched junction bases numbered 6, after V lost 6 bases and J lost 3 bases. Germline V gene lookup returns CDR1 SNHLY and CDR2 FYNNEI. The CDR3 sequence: CASSGDRAYYEQYF. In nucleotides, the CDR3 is TGTGCCAGCAGCGGGGACAGGGCATACTACGAGCAGTACTTC.

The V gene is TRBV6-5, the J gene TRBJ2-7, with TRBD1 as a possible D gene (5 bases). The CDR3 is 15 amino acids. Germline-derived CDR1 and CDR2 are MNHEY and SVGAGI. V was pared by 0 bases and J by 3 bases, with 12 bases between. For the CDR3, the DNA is TGTGCCAGCAGTTACTCGGACACCTTGAACTACGAGCAGTACTTC. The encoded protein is CASSYSDTLNYEQYF.

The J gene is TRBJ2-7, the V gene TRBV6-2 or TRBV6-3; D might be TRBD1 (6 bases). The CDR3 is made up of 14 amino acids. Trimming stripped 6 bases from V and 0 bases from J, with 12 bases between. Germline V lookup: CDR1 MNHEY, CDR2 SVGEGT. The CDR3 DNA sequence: TGTGCCAGCAGCAAACAGGGCAACTCCTACGAGCAGTACTTC. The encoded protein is CASSKQGNSYEQYF.

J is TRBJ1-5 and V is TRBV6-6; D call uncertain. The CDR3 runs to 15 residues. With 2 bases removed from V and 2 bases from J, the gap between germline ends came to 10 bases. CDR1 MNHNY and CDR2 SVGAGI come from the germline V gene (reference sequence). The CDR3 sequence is CASSYGNTGNQPQHF. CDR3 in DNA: TGTGCCAGCAGTTACGGTAATACAGGCAATCAGCCCCAGCATTTT.

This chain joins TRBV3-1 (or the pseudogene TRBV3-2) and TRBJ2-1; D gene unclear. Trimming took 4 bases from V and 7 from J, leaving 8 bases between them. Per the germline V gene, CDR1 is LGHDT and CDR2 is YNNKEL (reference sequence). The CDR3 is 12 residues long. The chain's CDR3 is CASSRSGNEQFF. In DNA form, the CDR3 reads TGTGCCAGCAGCCGGTCCGGGAATGAGCAGTTCTTC.

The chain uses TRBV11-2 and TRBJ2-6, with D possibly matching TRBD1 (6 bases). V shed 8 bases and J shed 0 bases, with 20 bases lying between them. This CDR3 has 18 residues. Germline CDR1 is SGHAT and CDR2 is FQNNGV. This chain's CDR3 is CASGRRFGQHSGANVLTF. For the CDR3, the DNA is TGTGCCAGCGGCCGCAGGTTTGGACAGCACTCTGGGGCCAACGTCCTGACTTTC.

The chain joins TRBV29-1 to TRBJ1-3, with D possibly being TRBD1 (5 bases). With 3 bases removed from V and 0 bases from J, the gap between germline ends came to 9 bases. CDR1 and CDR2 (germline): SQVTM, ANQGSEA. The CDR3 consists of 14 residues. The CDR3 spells CSVDDSYSGNTIYF. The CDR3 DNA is TGCAGCGTTGACGACAGCTACTCTGGAAACACCATATATTTT. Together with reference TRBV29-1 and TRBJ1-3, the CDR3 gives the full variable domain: SAVISQKPSRDICQRGTSLTIQCQVDSQVTMMFWYRQQPGQSLTLIATANQGSEATYESGFVIDKFPISRPNLTFSTLTVSNMSPEDSSIYLCSVDDSYSGNTIYFGEGSWLTVV.

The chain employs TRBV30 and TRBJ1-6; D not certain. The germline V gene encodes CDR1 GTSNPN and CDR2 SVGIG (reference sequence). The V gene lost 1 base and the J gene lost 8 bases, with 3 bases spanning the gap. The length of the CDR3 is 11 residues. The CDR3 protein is CAWSGDSPLHF. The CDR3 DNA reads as TGTGCCTGGAGTGGAGATTCACCCCTCCACTTT.

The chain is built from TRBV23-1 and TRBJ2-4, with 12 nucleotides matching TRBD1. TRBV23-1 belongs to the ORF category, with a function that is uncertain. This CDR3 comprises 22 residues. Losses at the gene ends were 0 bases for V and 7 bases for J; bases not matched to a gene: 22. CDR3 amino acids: CASSQSKAGQGAVLVRTNIQYF. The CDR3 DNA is TGCGCCAGCAGTCAATCGAAAGCGGGACAGGGGGCCGTTTTGGTGCGGACCAACATTCAGTACTTC.

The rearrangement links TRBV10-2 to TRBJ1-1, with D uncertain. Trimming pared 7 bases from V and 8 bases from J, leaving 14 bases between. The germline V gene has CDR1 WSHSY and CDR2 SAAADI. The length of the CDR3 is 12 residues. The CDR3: CASMSEGREAFF. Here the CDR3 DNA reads TGCGCCAGCATGTCAGAGGGCAGGGAAGCTTTCTTT.

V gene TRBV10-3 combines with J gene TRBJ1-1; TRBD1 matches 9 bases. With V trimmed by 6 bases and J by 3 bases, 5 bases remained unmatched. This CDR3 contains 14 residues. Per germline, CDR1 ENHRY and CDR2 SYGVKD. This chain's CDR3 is CAISSDRGYTEAFF. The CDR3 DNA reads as TGTGCCATCAGCTCGGACAGGGGATACACTGAAGCTTTCTTT.